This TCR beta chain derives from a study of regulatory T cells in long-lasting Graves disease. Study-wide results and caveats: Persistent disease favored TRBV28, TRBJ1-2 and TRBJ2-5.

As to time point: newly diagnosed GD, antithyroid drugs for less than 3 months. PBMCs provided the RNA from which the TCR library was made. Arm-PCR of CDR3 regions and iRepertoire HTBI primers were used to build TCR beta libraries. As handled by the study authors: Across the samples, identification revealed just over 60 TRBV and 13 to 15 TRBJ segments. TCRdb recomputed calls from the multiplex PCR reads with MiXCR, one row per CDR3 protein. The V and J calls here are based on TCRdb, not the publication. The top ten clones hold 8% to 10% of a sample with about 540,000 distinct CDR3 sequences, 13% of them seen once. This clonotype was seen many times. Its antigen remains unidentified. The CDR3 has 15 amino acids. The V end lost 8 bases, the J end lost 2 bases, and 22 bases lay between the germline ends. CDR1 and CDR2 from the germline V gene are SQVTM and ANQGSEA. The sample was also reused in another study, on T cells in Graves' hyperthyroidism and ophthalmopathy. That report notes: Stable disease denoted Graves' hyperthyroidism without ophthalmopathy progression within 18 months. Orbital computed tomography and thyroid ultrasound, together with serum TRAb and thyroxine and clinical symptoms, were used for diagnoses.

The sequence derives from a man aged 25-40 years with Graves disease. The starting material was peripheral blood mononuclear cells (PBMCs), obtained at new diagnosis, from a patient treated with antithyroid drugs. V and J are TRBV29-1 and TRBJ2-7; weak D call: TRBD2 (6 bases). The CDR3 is CSTSFRELPPYEQYF. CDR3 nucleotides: TGCAGCACGTCCTTTCGGGAGCTCCCTCCCTACGAGCAGTACTTC.